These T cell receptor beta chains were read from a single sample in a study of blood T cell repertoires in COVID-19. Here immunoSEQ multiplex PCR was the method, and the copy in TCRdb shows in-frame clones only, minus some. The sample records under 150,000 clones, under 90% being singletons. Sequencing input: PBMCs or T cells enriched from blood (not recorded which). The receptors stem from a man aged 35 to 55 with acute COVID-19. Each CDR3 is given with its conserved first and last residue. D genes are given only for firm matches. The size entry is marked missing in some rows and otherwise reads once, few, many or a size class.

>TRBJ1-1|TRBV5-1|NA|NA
CASSLAFEGTEAFF
TGCGCCAGCAGCTTGGCCTTCGAGGGAACTGAAGCTTTCTTT
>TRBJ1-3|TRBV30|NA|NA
CAWSQGSGNTIYF
TGTGCCTGGAGTCAGGGAAGTGGAAACACCATATATTTT
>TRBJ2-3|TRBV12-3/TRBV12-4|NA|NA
CASIQWATDTQYF
TGTGCCAGCATCCAATGGGCCACAGATACGCAGTATTTT
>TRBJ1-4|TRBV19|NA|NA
CASWADEKLFF
TGTGCCAGTTGGGCAGATGAAAAACTGTTTTTT
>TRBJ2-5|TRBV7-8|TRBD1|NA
CASSPDRGRGKTQYF
TGTGCCAGCAGTCCCGACAGGGGCAGGGGAAAGACCCAGTACTTC
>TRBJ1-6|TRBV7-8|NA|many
CASSLSAGVRSPLHF
TGTGCCAGCAGCTTAAGCGCGGGGGTTCGGTCACCCCTCCACTTT
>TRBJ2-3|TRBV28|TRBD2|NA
CASSPGLAGADTQYF
TGTGCCAGCAGTCCCGGACTAGCGGGAGCAGATACGCAGTATTTT
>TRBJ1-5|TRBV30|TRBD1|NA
CAWSDLAGGMQPQHF
TGTGCCTGGAGTGACTTGGCAGGGGGCATGCAGCCCCAGCATTTT
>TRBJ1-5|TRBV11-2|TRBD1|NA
CASSADRDRFQPQHF
TGTGCCAGCAGCGCAGACAGGGACCGATTTCAGCCCCAGCATTTT
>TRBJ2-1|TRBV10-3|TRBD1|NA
CAITGQGPHNEQFF
TGTGCCATCACGGGACAGGGGCCCCACAATGAGCAGTTCTTC
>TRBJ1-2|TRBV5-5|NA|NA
CASSLRGVSGYTF
TGTGCCAGCAGCTTGCGGGGAGTTTCGGGCTACACCTTC
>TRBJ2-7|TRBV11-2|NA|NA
CASSLAGHGYEQYF
TGTGCCAGCAGCTTAGCAGGGCACGGCTACGAGCAGTACTTC
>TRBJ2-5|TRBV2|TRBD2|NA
CASSELAGGPETQYF
TGTGCCAGCAGTGAGTTAGCGGGAGGGCCGGAGACCCAGTACTTC
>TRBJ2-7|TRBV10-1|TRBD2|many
CASMGLAGGEQYF
TGCGCCAGCATGGGACTAGCGGGAGGGGAGCAGTACTTC
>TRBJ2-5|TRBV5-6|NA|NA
CASSLNRAQTQYF
TGTGCCAGCAGCTTGAACAGGGCTCAGACCCAGTACTTC
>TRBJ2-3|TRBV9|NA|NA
CASSVTETSTDTQYF
TGTGCCAGCAGCGTAACAGAGACCAGCACAGATACGCAGTATTTT
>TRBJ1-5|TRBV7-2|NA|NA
CASSFTGDSNQPQHF
TGTGCCAGCAGCTTTACAGGAGATAGCAATCAGCCCCAGCATTTT
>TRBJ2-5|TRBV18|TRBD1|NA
CASSPGQGPEETQYF
TGTGCCAGCTCACCAGGACAGGGGCCTGAAGAGACCCAGTACTTC
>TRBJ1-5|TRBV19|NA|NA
CASSKLGTRDQPQHF
TGTGCCAGTAGTAAGTTGGGGACAAGAGATCAGCCCCAGCATTTT
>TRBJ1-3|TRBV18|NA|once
CASSPERTGNAIYF
TGTGCCAGCTCACCGGAACGGACTGGAAACGCCATATATTTT
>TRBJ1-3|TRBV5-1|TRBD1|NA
CASSLWTGGAPGNTIYF
TGCGCCAGCAGCCTGTGGACAGGGGGGGCTCCTGGAAACACCATATATTTT
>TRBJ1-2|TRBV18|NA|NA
CASSLNRELNYGYTF
TGTGCCAGCTCACTGAACAGGGAACTTAACTATGGCTACACCTTC
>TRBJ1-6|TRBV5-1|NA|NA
CASSFQEVNSPLHF
TGCGCCAGCAGCTTTCAGGAGGTCAATTCACCCCTCCACTTT
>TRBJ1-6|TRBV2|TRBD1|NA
CASSERGLNSPLHF
TGTGCCAGCAGTGAAAGGGGGCTTAATTCACCCCTCCACTTT
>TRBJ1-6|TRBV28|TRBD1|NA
CATLGTGVSPLHF
TGTGCCACTCTGGGGACAGGGGTGTCACCCCTCCACTTT
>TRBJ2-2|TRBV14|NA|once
CASSQVGKAQGLFF
TGTGCCAGCAGCCAAGTGGGGAAAGCCCAGGGGCTGTTTTTT
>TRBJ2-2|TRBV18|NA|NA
CASSPRGNTGELFF
TGTGCCAGCTCACCCAGGGGGAACACCGGGGAGCTGTTTTTT
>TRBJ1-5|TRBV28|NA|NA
CASSSQRQPQHF
TGTGCCAGCAGTTCGCAGCGTCAGCCCCAGCATTTT
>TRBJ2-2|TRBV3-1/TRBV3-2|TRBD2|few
CASTSGTTDTGELFF
TGTGCCAGCACCTCCGGGACTACGGACACCGGGGAGCTGTTTTTT
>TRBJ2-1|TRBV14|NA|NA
CASSGGQFDEQFF
TGTGCCAGCAGCGGCGGGCAGTTCGATGAGCAGTTCTTC
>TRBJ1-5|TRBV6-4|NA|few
CASSAEVEQPQHF
TGTGCCAGCAGTGCGGAGGTCGAGCAGCCCCAGCATTTT
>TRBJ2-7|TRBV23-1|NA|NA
CASGGAREQYF
TGCGCCAGCGGGGGGGCGCGCGAGCAGTACTTC
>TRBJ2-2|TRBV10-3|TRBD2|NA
CAQSDPGRGTGELFF
TGTGCGCAATCTGACCCGGGGCGGGGGACCGGGGAGCTGTTTTTT
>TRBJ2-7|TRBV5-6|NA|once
CASKREYEQYF
TGTGCCAGCAAAAGGGAGTACGAGCAGTACTTC
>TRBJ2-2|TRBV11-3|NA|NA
CASSGTIDTGELFF
TGTGCCAGCAGCGGGACAATAGACACCGGGGAGCTGTTTTTT
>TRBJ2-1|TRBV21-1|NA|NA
CASSPAGQGLKKPYNEQFF
TGTGCCAGCAGCCCGGCCGGACAGGGCTTAAAGAAACCCTACAATGAGCAGTTCTTC
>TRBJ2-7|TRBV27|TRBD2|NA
CASSLNGRGGLYEQYF
TGTGCCAGCAGTTTAAACGGGAGGGGCGGTCTCTACGAGCAGTACTTC
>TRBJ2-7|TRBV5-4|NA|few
CASSPDAGGSYEQYF
TGTGCCAGCAGTCCAGATGCCGGGGGCTCCTACGAGCAGTACTTC
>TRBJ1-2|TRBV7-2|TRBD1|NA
CASSPTGANYGYTF
TGTGCCAGCAGCCCGACAGGGGCTAACTATGGCTACACCTTC
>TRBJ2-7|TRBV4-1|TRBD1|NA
CASIDPGTGYEQYF
TGCGCCAGCATTGATCCAGGGACAGGCTACGAGCAGTACTTC
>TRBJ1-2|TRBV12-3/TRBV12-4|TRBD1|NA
CASSPGTAYGYTF
TGTGCCAGCAGCCCAGGGACAGCCTATGGCTACACCTTC
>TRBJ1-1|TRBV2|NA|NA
CASSETRGTEAFF
TGTGCCAGCAGTGAAACCAGGGGCACTGAAGCTTTCTTT